The rows below give T cell receptor beta chains drawn from one sample of a study of blood T cell repertoires in COVID-19. The data were produced by immunoSEQ multiplex PCR, yet TCRdb's version contains in-frame clones alone and is incomplete. The top ten clones hold roughly 7.4% of a sample with 200,000 to 250,000 clones, about 80% of them seen once. Sequenced: peripheral blood. The receptors shown here come from a woman between 50 and 59 years old with acute or convalescent COVID-19. Each CDR3 is given with its conserved first and last residue. The D gene is left open where the match is weak. Size tells how often a clone was seen (once, few, many) or the class of an expanded clone, and some rows leave it out.

v_gene	d_gene	abundance	j_gene	CDR3aa	CDR3nt
TRBV5-8	NA	few	TRBJ2-2	CASSNRNRNTGELFF	TGTGCCAGCAGCAATCGCAACAGGAACACCGGGGAGCTGTTTTTT
TRBV19	NA	NA	TRBJ1-2	CASSILRTEENYGYTF	TGTGCCAGTAGTATCTTAAGGACAGAGGAAAACTATGGCTACACCTTC
TRBV15	TRBD1	NA	TRBJ1-2	CATSKYRGDGYTF	TGTGCCACCAGCAAATACAGGGGGGATGGCTACACCTTC
TRBV30	TRBD1	NA	TRBJ1-2	CAWNPPGTGMNGYTF	TGTGCCTGGAATCCCCCGGGGACAGGGATGAATGGCTACACCTTC
TRBV6-4	NA	NA	TRBJ2-1	CASTTESIYNEQFF	TGTGCCAGCACCACCGAGTCTATATACAATGAGCAGTTCTTC
TRBV18	TRBD2	NA	TRBJ2-7	CASSPPAGGSHEQYF	TGTGCCAGCTCACCACCAGCGGGAGGGTCCCACGAGCAGTACTTC
TRBV5-5	NA	NA	TRBJ1-2	CASSSSRGSLGYTF	TGTGCCAGCAGCAGCTCACGGGGGTCTCTCGGCTACACCTTC
TRBV5-6	NA	once	TRBJ1-6	CASSLVGTDNSPLHF	TGTGCCAGCAGCTTGGTGGGCACTGATAATTCACCCCTCCACTTT
TRBV5-1	NA	NA	TRBJ1-1	CASSLVAQGTEAFF	TGCGCCAGCAGCTTGGTAGCCCAGGGTACTGAAGCTTTCTTT
TRBV5-1	NA	NA	TRBJ2-1	CASSLVTIEDEQFF	TGCGCCAGCAGCTTGGTCACCATAGAGGATGAGCAGTTCTTC
TRBV9	TRBD2	NA	TRBJ2-3	CASSKSGTADTQYF	TGTGCCAGCAGCAAGAGCGGGACGGCAGATACGCAGTATTTT
TRBV7-2	TRBD2	NA	TRBJ2-1	CASNLAGLYNEQFF	TGTGCCAGCAATCTAGCGGGGCTCTACAATGAGCAGTTCTTC
TRBV19	TRBD1	NA	TRBJ1-5	CASRPWTGDEGQPQHF	TGTGCCAGTAGACCCTGGACAGGGGATGAGGGTCAGCCCCAGCATTTT
TRBV5-1	TRBD2	NA	TRBJ2-5	CASSLHRTSSETQYF	TGCGCCAGCAGCCTCCACCGGACTAGTTCTGAGACCCAGTACTTC
TRBV18	NA	NA	TRBJ2-2	CASSRPDTGANTGELFF	TGTGCCAGCTCACGGCCCGACACTGGCGCGAACACCGGGGAGCTGTTTTTT
TRBV5-1	NA	few	TRBJ1-2	CASSLAVGVNYGYTF	TGCGCCAGCAGCTTGGCGGTAGGGGTTAACTATGGCTACACCTTC
TRBV27	NA	many	TRBJ2-1	CASSPGHPTYNEQFF	TGTGCCAGCAGTCCGGGACACCCGACCTACAATGAGCAGTTCTTC
TRBV4-2	TRBD2	NA	TRBJ2-3	CASSPGTSGTQPPDTQYF	TGTGCCAGCAGCCCCGGGACTAGCGGGACTCAGCCTCCAGATACGCAGTATTTT
TRBV16	NA	NA	TRBJ2-7	CASSLFRDNPHEQYF	TGTGCCAGCAGCCTATTCCGGGACAATCCCCACGAGCAGTACTTC
TRBV19	TRBD2	NA	TRBJ2-1	CASTASAAGGDNEQFF	TGTGCCAGTACCGCATCGGCGGCGGGGGGTGATAATGAGCAGTTCTTC
TRBV28	NA	NA	TRBJ1-5	CASDGGGLRNQPQHF	TGTGCCAGCGATGGGGGGGGTCTCAGAAATCAGCCCCAGCATTTT
TRBV28	NA	NA	TRBJ1-2	CASSLYRGNGYTF	TGTGCCAGCAGTTTATATCGGGGAAATGGCTACACCTTC
TRBV4-1	NA	NA	TRBJ2-5	CASSPGGRGEQETQYF	TGCGCCAGCAGCCCGGGGGGCCGGGGCGAACAAGAGACCCAGTACTTC
TRBV29-1	TRBD1	NA	TRBJ1-1	CSVRQGGTEAFF	TGCAGCGTCCGACAGGGTGGGACTGAAGCTTTCTTT
TRBV7-8	TRBD2	NA	TRBJ2-7	CASSFGTGGYEQYF	TGTGCCAGCAGCTTTGGGACGGGGGGCTACGAGCAGTACTTC
TRBV10-3	NA	NA	TRBJ1-2	CAISESGQNGYTF	TGTGCCATCAGTGAGTCCGGACAGAATGGCTACACCTTC
TRBV19	NA	NA	TRBJ1-4	CASSIWGANEKLFF	TGTGCCAGTAGTATTTGGGGGGCTAATGAAAAACTGTTTTTT
TRBV15	TRBD2	few	TRBJ2-5	CATSSNGRGAQYF	TGTGCCACCAGCTCTAACGGCCGGGGGGCCCAGTACTTC
TRBV30	TRBD1	few	TRBJ2-7	CAWSPSYGTDVVYEQYF	TGTGCCTGGAGTCCGAGCTACGGGACAGATGTAGTTTACGAGCAGTACTTC
TRBV7-8	NA	NA	TRBJ1-6	CASSHSEAPLHF	TGTGCCAGCAGCCACTCTGAGGCACCCCTCCACTTT
TRBV14	NA	NA	TRBJ2-1	CASSQGGNNEQFF	TGTGCCAGCAGCCAAGGAGGCAACAATGAGCAGTTCTTC
TRBV25-1	NA	NA	TRBJ1-6	CASRTSGRSNSPLHF	TGTGCCAGCAGGACCTCGGGAAGGAGTAATTCACCCCTCCACTTT
TRBV5-1	TRBD1	NA	TRBJ1-4	CASSPRTGEGEKLFF	TGCGCCAGCAGCCCTCGGACAGGGGAGGGTGAAAAACTGTTTTTT
TRBV30	TRBD2	NA	TRBJ2-7	CAWSLGLAGIYEQYF	TGTGCCTGGAGCCTCGGACTAGCGGGAATATACGAGCAGTACTTC
TRBV7-9	TRBD1	NA	TRBJ1-5	CASSQATGDQPQHF	TGTGCCAGCAGCCAAGCAACAGGGGACCAGCCCCAGCATTTT
TRBV6-5	TRBD1	many	TRBJ2-7	CASHRDSSYEQYF	TGTGCCAGCCACCGGGACAGCTCCTACGAGCAGTACTTC
TRBV7-2	TRBD2	NA	TRBJ2-1	CASSLDFRGLAVYNEQFF	TGTGCCAGCAGCTTAGATTTTAGGGGACTAGCGGTCTACAATGAGCAGTTCTTC
TRBV5-4	TRBD2	NA	TRBJ2-5	CASSFSWREEETQYF	TGTGCCAGCAGCTTCTCTTGGCGGGAGGAAGAGACCCAGTACTTC
TRBV19	NA	NA	TRBJ1-1	CASSIGGAVTEAFF	TGTGCCAGTAGTATCGGAGGGGCGGTCACTGAAGCTTTCTTT
TRBV12-3/TRBV12-4	NA	few	TRBJ1-5	CASSFGSRLPQHF	TGTGCCAGCAGTTTTGGTTCACGACTTCCCCAGCATTTT
TRBV3-1/TRBV3-2	TRBD2	NA	TRBJ2-1	CASRAGLAGNEQFF	TGTGCCAGCAGGGCCGGACTAGCGGGAAATGAGCAGTTCTTC
TRBV28	TRBD1	NA	TRBJ1-2	CASGWGQGRYGYTF	TGTGCCAGCGGGTGGGGACAGGGGAGATATGGCTACACCTTC
TRBV6-5	NA	NA	TRBJ1-2	CASNLRGDGYTF	TGTGCCAGCAACTTGCGGGGGGATGGCTACACCTTC